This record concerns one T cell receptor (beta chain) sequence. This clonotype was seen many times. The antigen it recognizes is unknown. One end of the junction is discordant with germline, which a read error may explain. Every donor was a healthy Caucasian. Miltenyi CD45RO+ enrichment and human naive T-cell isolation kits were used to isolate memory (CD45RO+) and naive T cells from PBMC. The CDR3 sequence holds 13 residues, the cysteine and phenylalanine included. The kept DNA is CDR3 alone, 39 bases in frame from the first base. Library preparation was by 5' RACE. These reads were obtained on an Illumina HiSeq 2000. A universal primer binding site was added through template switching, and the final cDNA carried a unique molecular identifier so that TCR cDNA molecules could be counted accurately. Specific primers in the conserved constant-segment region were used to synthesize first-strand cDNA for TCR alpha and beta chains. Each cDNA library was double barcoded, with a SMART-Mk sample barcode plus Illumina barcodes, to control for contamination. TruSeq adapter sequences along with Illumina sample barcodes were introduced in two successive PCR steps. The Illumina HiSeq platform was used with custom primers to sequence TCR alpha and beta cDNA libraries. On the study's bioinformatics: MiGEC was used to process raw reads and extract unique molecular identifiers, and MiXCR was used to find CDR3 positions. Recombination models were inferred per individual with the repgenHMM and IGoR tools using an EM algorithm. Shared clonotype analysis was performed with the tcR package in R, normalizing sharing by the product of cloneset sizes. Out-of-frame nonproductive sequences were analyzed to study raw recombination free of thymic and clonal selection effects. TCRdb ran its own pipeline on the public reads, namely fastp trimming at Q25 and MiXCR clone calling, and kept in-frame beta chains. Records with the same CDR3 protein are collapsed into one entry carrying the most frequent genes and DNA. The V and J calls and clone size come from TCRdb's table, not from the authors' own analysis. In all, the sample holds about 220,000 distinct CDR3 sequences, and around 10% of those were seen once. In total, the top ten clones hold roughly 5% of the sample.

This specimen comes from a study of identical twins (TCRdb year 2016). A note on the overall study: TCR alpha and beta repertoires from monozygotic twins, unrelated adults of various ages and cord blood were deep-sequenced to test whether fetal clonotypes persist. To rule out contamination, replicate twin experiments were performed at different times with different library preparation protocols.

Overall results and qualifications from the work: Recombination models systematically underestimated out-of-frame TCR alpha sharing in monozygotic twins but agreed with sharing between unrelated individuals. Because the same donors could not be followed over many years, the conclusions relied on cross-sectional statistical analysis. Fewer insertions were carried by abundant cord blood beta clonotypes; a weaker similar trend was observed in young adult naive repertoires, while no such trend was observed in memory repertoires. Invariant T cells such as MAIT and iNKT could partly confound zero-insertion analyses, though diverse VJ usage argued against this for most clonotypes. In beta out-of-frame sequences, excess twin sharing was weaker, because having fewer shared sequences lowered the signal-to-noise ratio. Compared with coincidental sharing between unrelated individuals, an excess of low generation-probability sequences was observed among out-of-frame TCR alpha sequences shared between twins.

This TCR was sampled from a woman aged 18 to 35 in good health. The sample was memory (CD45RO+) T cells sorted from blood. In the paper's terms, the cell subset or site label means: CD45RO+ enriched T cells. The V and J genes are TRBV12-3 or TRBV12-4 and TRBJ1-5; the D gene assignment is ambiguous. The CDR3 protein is CASSLDSNQPQHF. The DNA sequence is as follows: TGCGCCAGCAGCTTGGATAGCAATCAGCCCCAGCATTTT.